This record covers a single TCR beta chain. The antigen is unknown. V was trimmed by 0 bases and J by 9 bases, leaving 6 bases between them. CDR1 is SGHNT and CDR2 is YENEEA in the germline V gene. The CDR3 has 13 amino acids. The sample belongs to a study of T-cell memory formation after mild COVID-19. General study findings and limits: Later expanders leaned CD4+, whereas clones that contracted between day 15 and 85 were balanced CD4/CD8. That cross-reactive memory joined was suggested by some responding clones appearing in pre-infection memory. Chiefly within CM and EM were the contracting CD4+ clones; CD8+ ones were within EMRA.

5'RACE primed from the constant segment yielded TCR alpha and TCR beta cDNA libraries bearing sample barcodes and UMIs. TCRdb ran MiXCR on the 5' RACE reads and lists one entry per CDR3 protein. The table lists some 290,000 distinct CDR3 sequences, around 15% of them singletons. The clonotype originates from a man younger than 35 who had mild COVID-19 (a few samples of this study predate the infection). Cell type and time point are not known. Input material: PBMCs or a T cell subset sorted from them (not recorded which). The rearrangement joins TRBV11-3 to TRBJ1-6; unclear D gene. CDR3 protein: CASSLDKGSPLHF. CDR3 sequence (DNA): TGTGCCAGCAGCTTAGATAAGGGTTCACCCCTCCACTTT.